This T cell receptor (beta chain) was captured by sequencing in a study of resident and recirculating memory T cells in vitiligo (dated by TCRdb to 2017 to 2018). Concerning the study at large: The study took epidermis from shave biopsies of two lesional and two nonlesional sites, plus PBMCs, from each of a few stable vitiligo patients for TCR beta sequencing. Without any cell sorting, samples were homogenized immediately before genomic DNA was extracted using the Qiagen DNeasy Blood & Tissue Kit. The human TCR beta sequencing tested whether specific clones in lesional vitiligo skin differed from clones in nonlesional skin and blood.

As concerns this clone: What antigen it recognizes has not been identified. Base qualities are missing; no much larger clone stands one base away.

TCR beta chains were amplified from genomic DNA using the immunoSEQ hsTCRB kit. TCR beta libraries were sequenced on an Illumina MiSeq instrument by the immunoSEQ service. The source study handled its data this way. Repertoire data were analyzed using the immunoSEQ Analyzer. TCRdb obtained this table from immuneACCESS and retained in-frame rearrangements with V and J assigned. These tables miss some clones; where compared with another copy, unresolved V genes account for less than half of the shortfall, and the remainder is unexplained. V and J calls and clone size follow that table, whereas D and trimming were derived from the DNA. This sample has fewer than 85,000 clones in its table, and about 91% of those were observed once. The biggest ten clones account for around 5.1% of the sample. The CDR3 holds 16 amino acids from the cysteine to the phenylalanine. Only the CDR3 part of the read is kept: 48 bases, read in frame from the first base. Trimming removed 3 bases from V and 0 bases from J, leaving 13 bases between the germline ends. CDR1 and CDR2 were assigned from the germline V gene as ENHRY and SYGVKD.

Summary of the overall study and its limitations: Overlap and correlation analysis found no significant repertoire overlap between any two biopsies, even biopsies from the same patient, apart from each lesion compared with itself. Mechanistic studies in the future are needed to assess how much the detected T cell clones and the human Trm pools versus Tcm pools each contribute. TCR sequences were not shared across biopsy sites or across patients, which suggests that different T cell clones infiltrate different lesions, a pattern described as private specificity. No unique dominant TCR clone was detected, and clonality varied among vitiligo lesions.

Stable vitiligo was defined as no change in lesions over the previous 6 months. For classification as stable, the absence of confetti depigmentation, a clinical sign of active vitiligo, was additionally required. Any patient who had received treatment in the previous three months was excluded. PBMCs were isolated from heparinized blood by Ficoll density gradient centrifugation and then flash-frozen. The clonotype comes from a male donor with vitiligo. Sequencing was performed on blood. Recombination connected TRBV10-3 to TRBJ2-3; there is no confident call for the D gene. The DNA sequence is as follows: TGTGCCATCAGTGATCTCGGCGGCACTAGCACAGATACGCAGTATTTT. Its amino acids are CAISDLGGTSTDTQYF.